This record covers a single T cell receptor (beta chain). Its cognate antigen is unknown. The CDR3 runs 14 residues. The ends were cut back, 7 bases at V and 5 bases at J, with 17 bases in the middle. In germline, CDR1 is MNHNS, CDR2 SASEGT. One entry per CDR3 protein results from TCRdb running MiXCR on the RT-PCR reads. Found here are more than 700,000 distinct CDR3 sequences, less than 25% of them singletons; the top ten hold roughly 10%. These data come from a study of response to subunit inactivated influenza vaccine. Findings of the study overall: The authors put forward the suggestion that each seasonal influenza vaccination may bring in only a limited number of new T cells.

The chain has TRBV6-1 and TRBJ2-5; no firm D call. This TCR was recovered from a man aged 45-60 years who received an inactivated influenza vaccine. This specimen was PBMCs from blood, taken 4 to 6 days after vaccination. This chain's CDR3 is CASTSVDRRETQYF. The CDR3 DNA reads TGTGCCAGCACGTCGGTTGACCGTAGGGAGACCCAGTACTTC.